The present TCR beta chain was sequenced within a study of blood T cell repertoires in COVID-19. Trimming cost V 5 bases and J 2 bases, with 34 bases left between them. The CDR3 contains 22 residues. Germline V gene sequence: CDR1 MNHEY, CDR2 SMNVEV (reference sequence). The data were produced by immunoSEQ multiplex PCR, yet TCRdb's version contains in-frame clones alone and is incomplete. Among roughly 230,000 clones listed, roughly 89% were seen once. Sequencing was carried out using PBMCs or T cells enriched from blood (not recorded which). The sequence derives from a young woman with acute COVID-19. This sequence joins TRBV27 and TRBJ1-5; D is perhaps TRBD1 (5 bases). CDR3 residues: CASSQRFQTARGSGGGNQPQHF. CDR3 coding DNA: TGTGCCAGCAGTCAAAGATTCCAGACAGCCCGAGGTTCAGGTGGAGGCAATCAGCCCCAGCATTTT.